The present T cell receptor (beta chain) was sequenced within a study of T cell repertoires in cytomegalovirus infection. Looking at the study overall: HLA-B-restricted CMV epitopes that are well studied, plus recently identified HLA-C-restricted ones, were used by the study. Indicated by public TCR beta signatures were CMV infection and matching HLA type.

Each CDR3 protein is one row after TCRdb ran MiXCR on the reads. Of about a million distinct CDR3 sequences in the sample, roughly 31% were seen once. This clonotype was recorded a few times. Its antigen is unidentified. Sequencing was performed on cultured CD8+ T cells from PBMCs, taken from culture after CMV antigen stimulation. The TCR comes from a human donor in good health (CMV status not recorded). Some clones in this sample may be carry-over from other donors' samples.

The CDR3 reads CASSQVFTSTNEQFF. Here the CDR3 DNA reads TGCGCCAGCAGCCAAGTCTTTACTAGTACTAATGAGCAGTTCTTC. V and J are TRBV4-1 and TRBJ2-1, with TRBD2 as a possible D gene (5 bases). Between the trimmed V and J ends, which lost 1 base and 7 bases, there was a span of 14 bases. CDR3 length: 15 amino acids. Germline-derived CDR1 and CDR2 are MGHRA and YSYEKL.